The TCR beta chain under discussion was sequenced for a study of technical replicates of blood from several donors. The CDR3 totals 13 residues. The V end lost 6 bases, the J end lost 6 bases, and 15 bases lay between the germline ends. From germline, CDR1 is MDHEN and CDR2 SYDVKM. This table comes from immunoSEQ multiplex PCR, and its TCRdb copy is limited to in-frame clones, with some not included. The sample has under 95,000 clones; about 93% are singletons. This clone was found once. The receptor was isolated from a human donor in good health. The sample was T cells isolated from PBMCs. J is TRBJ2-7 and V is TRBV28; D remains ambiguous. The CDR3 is CASSPRLRVEQYF. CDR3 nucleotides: TGTGCCAGCAGCCCTAGACTCCGGGTCGAGCAGTACTTC.